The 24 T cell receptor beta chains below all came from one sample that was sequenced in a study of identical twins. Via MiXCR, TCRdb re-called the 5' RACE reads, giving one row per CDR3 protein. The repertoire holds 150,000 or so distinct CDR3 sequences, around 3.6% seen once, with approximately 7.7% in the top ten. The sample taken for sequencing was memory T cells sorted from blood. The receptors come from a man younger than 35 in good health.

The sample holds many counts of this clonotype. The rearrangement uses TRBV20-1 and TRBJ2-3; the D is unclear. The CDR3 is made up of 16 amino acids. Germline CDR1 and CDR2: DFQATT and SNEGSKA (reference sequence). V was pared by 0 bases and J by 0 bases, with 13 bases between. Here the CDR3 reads CSARDLGRRSTDTQYF. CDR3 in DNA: TGCAGTGCTAGAGATCTAGGCAGGAGAAGCACAGATACGCAGTATTTT.

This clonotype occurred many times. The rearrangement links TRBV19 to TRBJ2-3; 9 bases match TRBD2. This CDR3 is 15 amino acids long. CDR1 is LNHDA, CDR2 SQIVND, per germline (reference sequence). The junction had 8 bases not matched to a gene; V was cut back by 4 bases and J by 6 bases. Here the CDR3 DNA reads TGTGCCAGTAGTAAGGCTAGCGGGAAGGGGGATACGCAGTATTTT. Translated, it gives CASSKASGKGDTQYF.

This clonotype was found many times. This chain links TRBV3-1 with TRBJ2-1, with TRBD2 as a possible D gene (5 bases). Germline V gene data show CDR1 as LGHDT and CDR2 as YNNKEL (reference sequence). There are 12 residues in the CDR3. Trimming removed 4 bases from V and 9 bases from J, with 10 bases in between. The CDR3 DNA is TGTGCCAGCAGCCCTAGCAGCAGTGAGCAGTTCTTC. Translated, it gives CASSPSSSEQFF.

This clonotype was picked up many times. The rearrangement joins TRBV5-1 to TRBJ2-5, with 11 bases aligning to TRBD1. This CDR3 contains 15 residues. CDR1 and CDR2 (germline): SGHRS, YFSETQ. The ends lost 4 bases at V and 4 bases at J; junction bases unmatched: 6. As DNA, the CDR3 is TGCGCCAGCAGCCACGGACAGGGGGCTTCAGAGACCCAGTACTTC. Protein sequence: CASSHGQGASETQYF.

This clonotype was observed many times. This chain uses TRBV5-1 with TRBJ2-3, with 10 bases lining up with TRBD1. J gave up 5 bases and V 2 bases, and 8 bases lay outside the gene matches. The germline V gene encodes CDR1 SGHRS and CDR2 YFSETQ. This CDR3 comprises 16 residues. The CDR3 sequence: CASSFTRDRGGDTQYF. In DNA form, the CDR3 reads TGCGCCAGCAGCTTCACAAGGGACAGGGGAGGAGATACGCAGTATTTT.

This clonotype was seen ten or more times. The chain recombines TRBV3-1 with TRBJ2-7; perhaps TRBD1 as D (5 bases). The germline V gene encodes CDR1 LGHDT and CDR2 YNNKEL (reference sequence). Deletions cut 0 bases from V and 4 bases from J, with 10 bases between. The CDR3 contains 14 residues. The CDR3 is CASSQDRQPYEQYF. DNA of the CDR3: TGTGCCAGCAGCCAAGATCGACAGCCTTACGAGCAGTACTTC.

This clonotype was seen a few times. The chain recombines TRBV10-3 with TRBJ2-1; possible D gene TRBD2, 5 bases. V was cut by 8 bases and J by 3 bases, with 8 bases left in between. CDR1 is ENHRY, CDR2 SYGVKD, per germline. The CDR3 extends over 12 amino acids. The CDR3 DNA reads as TGTGCCATCGGGAGTAGCTACAATGAGCAGTTCTTC. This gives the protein CAIGSSYNEQFF.

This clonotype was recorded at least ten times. CDR3 loop: CASSIIRDVDEQFF. DNA of the CDR3: TGTGCCAGCAGCATCATCAGGGACGTCGATGAGCAGTTCTTC. V gene TRBV11-1 combines with J gene TRBJ2-1; TRBD1 or TRBD2 may be the D gene (5 bases each). The V and J ends lost 5 bases and 8 bases respectively, with 16 bases between them. Germline values: CDR1 SGHAT, CDR2 FQDESV (reference sequence). The CDR3 totals 14 residues.

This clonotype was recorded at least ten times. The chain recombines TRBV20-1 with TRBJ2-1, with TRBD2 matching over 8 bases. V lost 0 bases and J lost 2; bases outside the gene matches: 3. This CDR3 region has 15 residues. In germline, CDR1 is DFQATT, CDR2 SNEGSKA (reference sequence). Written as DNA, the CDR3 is TGCAGTGCTAGAGATCGGGAGGGAGCCTACAATGAGCAGTTCTTC. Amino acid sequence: CSARDREGAYNEQFF.

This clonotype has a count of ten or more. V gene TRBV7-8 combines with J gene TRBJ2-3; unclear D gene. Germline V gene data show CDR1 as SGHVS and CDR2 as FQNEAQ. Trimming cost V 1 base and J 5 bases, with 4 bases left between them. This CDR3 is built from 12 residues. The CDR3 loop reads CASSLVVDTQYF. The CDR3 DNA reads TGTGCCAGCAGCTTAGTAGTAGATACGCAGTATTTT.

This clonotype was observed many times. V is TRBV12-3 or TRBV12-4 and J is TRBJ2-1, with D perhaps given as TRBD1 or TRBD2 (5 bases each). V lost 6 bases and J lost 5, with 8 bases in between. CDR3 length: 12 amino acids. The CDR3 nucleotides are TGTGCCAGCAGGGGACCGAACAATGAGCAGTTCTTC. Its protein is CASRGPNNEQFF.

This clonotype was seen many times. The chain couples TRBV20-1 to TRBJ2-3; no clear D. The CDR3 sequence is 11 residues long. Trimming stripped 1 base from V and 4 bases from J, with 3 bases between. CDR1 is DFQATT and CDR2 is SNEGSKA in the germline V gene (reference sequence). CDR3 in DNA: TGCAGTGCTAGAGGCTCAGATACGCAGTATTTT. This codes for CSARGSDTQYF.

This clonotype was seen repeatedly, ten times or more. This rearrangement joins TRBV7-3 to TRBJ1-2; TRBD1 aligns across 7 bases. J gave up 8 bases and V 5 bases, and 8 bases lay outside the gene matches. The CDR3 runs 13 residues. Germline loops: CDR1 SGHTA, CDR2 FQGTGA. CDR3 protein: CASSPRQGEGYTF. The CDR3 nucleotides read TGTGCCAGCAGCCCGCGACAGGGAGAGGGCTACACCTTC.

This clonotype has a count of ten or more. The DNA of the CDR3 is TGTGCCAGCAGTTTAAAGGGACGGTTTGAAGCTTTCTTT. This translates into CASSLKGRFEAFF. V gene TRBV28 combines with J gene TRBJ1-1; weak D call: TRBD1 (5 bases). The germline V and J ends were trimmed by 2 bases and 7 bases, with 11 bases remaining between them. The V gene's germline CDR1 is MDHEN and CDR2 SYDVKM. The CDR3 is 13 residues long.

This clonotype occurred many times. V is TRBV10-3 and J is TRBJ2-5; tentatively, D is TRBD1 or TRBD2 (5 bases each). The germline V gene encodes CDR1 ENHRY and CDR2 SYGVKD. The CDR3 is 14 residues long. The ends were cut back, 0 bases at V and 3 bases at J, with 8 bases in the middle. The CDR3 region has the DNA TGTGCCATCAGTGAGTCGGGACCCGAAGAGACCCAGTACTTC. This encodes CAISESGPEETQYF.

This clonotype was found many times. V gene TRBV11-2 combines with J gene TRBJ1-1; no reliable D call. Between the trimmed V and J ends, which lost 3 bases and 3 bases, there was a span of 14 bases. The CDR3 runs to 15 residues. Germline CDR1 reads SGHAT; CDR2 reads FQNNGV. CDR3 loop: CASSLMTRRDTEAFF. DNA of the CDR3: TGTGCCAGCAGCTTGATGACCCGGCGGGACACTGAAGCTTTCTTT. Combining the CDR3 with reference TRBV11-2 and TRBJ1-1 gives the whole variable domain EAGVAQSPRYKIIEKRQSVAFWCNPISGHATLYWYQQILGQGPKLLIQFQNNGVVDDSQLPKDRFSAERLKGVDSTLKIQPAKLEDSAVYLCASSLMTRRDTEAFFGQGTRLTVV.

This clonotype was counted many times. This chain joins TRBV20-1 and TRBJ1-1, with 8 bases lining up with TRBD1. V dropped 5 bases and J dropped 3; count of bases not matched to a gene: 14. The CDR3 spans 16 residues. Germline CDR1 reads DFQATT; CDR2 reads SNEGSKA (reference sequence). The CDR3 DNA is TGCAGTGCTCATAAAGGATTGGGACAGGTGGACACTGAAGCTTTCTTT. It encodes CSAHKGLGQVDTEAFF.

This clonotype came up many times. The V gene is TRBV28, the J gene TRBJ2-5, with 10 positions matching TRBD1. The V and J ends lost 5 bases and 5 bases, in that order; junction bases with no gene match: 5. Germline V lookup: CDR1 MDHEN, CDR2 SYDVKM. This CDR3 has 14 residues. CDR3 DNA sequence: TGTGCCAGCAGTCCTGGACAGGGGGTTGAGACCCAGTACTTC. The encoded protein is CASSPGQGVETQYF.

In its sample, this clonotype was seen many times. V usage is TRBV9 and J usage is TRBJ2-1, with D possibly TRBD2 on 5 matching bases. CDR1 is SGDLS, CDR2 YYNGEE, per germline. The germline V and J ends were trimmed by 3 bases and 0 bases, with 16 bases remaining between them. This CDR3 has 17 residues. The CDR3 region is CASSGRTPQSSYNEQFF. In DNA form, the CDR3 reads TGTGCCAGCAGCGGCAGGACTCCCCAGAGCTCCTACAATGAGCAGTTCTTC.

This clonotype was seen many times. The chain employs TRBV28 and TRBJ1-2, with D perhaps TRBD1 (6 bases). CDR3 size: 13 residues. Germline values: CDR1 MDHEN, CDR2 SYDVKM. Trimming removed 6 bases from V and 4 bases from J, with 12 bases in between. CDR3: CASRMDSSYGYTF. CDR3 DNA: TGTGCCAGCAGAATGGACAGCTCCTATGGCTACACCTTC.

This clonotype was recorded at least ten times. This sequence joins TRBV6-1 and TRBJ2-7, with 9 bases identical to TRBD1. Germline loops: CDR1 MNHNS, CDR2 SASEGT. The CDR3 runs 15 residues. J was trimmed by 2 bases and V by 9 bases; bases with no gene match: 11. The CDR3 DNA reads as TGTGCCAGTCAGCGGTCAGGACAGGGGACCTACGAGCAGTACTTC. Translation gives CASQRSGQGTYEQYF.

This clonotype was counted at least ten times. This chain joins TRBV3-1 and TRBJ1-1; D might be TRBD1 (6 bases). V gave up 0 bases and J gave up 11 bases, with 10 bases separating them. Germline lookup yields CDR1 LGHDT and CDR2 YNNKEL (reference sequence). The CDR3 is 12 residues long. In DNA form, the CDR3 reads TGTGCCAGCAGCCAAGATTTCAGGGGCGCTTTCTTT. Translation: CASSQDFRGAFF.

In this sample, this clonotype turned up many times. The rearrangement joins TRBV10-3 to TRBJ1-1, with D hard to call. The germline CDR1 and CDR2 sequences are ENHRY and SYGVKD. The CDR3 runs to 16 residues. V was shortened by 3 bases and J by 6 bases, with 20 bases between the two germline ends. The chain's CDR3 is CAISDLRGSGGAEAFF. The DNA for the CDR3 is TGTGCCATCAGTGATTTACGTGGGTCGGGAGGCGCTGAAGCTTTCTTT.

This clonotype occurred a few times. CDR3 DNA sequence: TGTGCCAGCAGCTTAGGCATCAGCACCGGGGAGCTGTTTTTT. Residues: CASSLGISTGELFF. V is TRBV7-8 and J is TRBJ2-2; D unclear. V shed 1 base and J shed 4 bases, with 7 bases lying between them. The germline V gene encodes CDR1 SGHVS and CDR2 FQNEAQ. The CDR3 is made up of 14 amino acids.